The rows below give T cell receptor beta chains drawn from one sample of a study of blood T cell repertoires in COVID-19. Method: immunoSEQ multiplex PCR; TCRdb's copy keeps in-frame clones and lacks some. The repertoire holds under 200,000 clones, with 75% to 90% as singletons. Material: peripheral blood. These receptors all come from a woman older than 75 with active or convalescent COVID-19. The CDR3 runs from the conserved cysteine through the conserved F or W. The order of the fields is V gene, J gene, D gene, CDR3 protein, CDR3 DNA. D genes are given only for firm matches.

V gene: TRBV6-5; J gene: TRBJ1-2; D gene: TRBD1; CDR3 protein: CASSGQGLNGYTF; CDR3 DNA: TGTGCCAGTTCAGGACAGGGTTTAAATGGCTACACCTTC
V gene: TRBV24-1; J gene: TRBJ2-2; D gene: TRBD2; CDR3 protein: CATSDNSGSGRRVRELFF; CDR3 DNA: TGTGCCACCAGTGATAATAGCGGGAGCGGCAGGCGCGTCCGGGAGCTGTTTTTT
V gene: TRBV5-1; J gene: TRBJ1-1; D gene: TRBD1; CDR3 protein: CASRTGSMNTEAFF; CDR3 DNA: TGCGCCAGCCGGACAGGGAGCATGAACACTGAAGCTTTCTTT
V gene: TRBV19; J gene: TRBJ1-5; D gene: -; CDR3 protein: CASSSEVFSNQPQHF; CDR3 DNA: TGTGCCAGTAGTTCCGAGGTGTTTAGCAATCAGCCCCAGCATTTT
V gene: TRBV14; J gene: TRBJ1-2; D gene: TRBD1; CDR3 protein: CASSQGQGHYGYTF; CDR3 DNA: TGTGCCAGCAGCCAAGGACAGGGACACTATGGCTACACCTTC
V gene: TRBV4-1; J gene: TRBJ1-1; D gene: -; CDR3 protein: CASSDFDRSNTEAFF; CDR3 DNA: TGCGCCAGCAGCGACTTTGACAGGAGCAACACTGAAGCTTTCTTT
V gene: TRBV6-2/TRBV6-3; J gene: TRBJ1-5; D gene: -; CDR3 protein: CASSPHGGDQPQHF; CDR3 DNA: TGTGCCAGCAGTCCACACGGCGGGGATCAGCCCCAGCATTTT
V gene: TRBV18; J gene: TRBJ1-3; D gene: TRBD1; CDR3 protein: CASSPDRASSGNTIYF; CDR3 DNA: TGTGCCAGCTCACCGGACAGGGCTTCGTCTGGAAACACCATATATTTT
V gene: TRBV11-3; J gene: TRBJ1-4; D gene: -; CDR3 protein: CAKHVEVTNEKLFF; CDR3 DNA: TGTGCCAAACACGTAGAGGTTACTAATGAAAAACTGTTTTTT
V gene: TRBV12-5; J gene: TRBJ1-1; D gene: -; CDR3 protein: CASQDGRPLTLSGNTEAFF; CDR3 DNA: TGTGCTAGTCAAGACGGCCGCCCCCTGACTCTATCGGGGAACACTGAAGCTTTCTTT
V gene: TRBV27; J gene: TRBJ2-1; D gene: TRBD1; CDR3 protein: CASSPIPGQGHNEQFF; CDR3 DNA: TGTGCCAGCAGTCCGATTCCGGGACAGGGCCACAATGAGCAGTTCTTC